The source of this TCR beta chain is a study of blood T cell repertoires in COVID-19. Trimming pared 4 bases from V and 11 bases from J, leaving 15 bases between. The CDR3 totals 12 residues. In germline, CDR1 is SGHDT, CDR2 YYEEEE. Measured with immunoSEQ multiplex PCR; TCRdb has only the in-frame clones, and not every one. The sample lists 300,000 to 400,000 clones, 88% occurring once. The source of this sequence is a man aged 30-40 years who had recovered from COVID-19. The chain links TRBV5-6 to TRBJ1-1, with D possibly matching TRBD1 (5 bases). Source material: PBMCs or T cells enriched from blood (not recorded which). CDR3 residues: CASSLNAGGAFF. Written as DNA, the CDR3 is TGTGCCAGCAGCCTGAACGCCGGGGGGGCTTTCTTT.